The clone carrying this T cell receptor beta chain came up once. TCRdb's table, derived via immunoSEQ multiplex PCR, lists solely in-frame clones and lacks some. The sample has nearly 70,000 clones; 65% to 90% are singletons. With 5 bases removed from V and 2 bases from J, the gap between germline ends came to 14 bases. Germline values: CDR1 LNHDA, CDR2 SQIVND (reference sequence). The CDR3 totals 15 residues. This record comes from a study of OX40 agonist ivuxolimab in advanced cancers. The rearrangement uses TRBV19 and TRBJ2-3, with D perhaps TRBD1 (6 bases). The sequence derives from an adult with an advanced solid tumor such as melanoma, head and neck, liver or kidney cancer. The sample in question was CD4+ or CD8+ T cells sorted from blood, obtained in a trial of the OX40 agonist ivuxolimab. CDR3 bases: TGTGCCAGTAGTGAACAGACAGGCCACACAGATACGCAGTATTTT. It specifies CASSEQTGHTDTQYF.